This T cell receptor (beta chain) originates from a study of shared clonotypes between healthy human individuals. Study-level points and caveats: Few donors restricted represented genetic and exposure-history diversity. Clonotypes shared by all four donors outscored non-shared clonotypes in generation probability. Naive subsets, compared against memory subsets, generally had larger estimated richness values.

The V and J ends lost 1 base and 7 bases, in that order; junction bases with no gene match: 7. From germline, CDR1 is SGHAT and CDR2 FQNNGV. CDR3 length: 15 residues. Assay used: immunoSEQ multiplex PCR; TCRdb lists only in-frame clones, some missing. Of approximately 1,500,000 clones listed, about 98% are singletons. Remarks on this clone: The antigen remains unidentified.

The sequenced sample consisted of naive CD4+ T cells sorted from blood. Subset meaning: CD45RA+ positively selected. The source is a man aged 25 to 40 in good health. The chain employs TRBV11-2 and TRBJ2-1, with 7 bases lining up with TRBD2. DNA for the CDR3: TGTGCCAGCAGCTTAGCGGGAGGTGTGGGGAATGAGCAGTTCTTC. Translating gives CASSLAGGVGNEQFF.